The 13 T cell receptor beta chains below were found in one sample sequenced in a study of blood T cell repertoires in COVID-19. The repertoire was sequenced with immunoSEQ multiplex PCR; TCRdb's copy has only in-frame clones and lacks some. Of some 350,000 clones listed, around 91% are singletons. What was sequenced was PBMCs or T cells enriched from blood (not recorded which). Receptor source: a young man who had recovered from COVID-19.

This chain links TRBV6-5 with TRBJ1-2, with 7 bases matching TRBD1. The V segment lost 6 bases and the J segment 2 bases; nucleotides outside the gene matches: 6. Germline CDR1 MNHEY, CDR2 SVGAGI. The CDR3 totals 14 residues. In DNA form, the CDR3 reads TGTGCCAGCAGCTTGGACAGGTGGAACTATGGCTACACCTTC. This gives the protein CASSLDRWNYGYTF.

This clone has just one count. This chain links TRBV5-5 with TRBJ1-2, with 8 bases aligning to TRBD1. The CDR3 consists of 15 residues. CDR1 is SGHKS, CDR2 YYEKEE, per germline (reference sequence). V lost 3 bases and J lost 7; bases outside the gene matches: 11. CDR3 protein: CASSSYGQGYVGYTF. CDR3 sequence (DNA): TGTGCCAGCAGCTCCTATGGACAGGGTTATGTTGGCTACACCTTC.

The chain links TRBV2 to TRBJ1-4; tentative D call: TRBD1 (6 bases). Trimming shortened V by 7 bases and J by 8 bases, and 20 bases separated the two germline ends. CDR3 length: 15 amino acids. Germline V gene data show CDR1 as SNHLY and CDR2 as FYNNEI. The DNA of the CDR3 is TGTGCCAGCAAATCCCCAGGGGCCTCAGGGGAAAAACTGTTTTTT. Translation gives CASKSPGASGEKLFF.

This clone has just one count. The V gene is TRBV7-3, the J gene TRBJ2-2; 10 bases line up with TRBD2. With V trimmed by 5 bases and J by 3 bases, 12 bases remained unmatched. Germline loops: CDR1 SGHTA, CDR2 FQGTGA. The CDR3 has 18 amino acids. The CDR3 nucleotides are TGTGCCAGCAGCCTCTTAGCGGGAGGAAACCGCCACACCGGGGAGCTGTTTTTT. It translates to CASSLLAGGNRHTGELFF.

The gene calls are TRBV9 and TRBJ1-6; D is unclear. The CDR3 length is 15 residues. From germline, CDR1 is SGDLS and CDR2 YYNGEE. Trimming pared 2 bases from V and 8 bases from J, leaving 14 bases between. The DNA for the CDR3 is TGTGCCAGCAGCGTCGGGGTTTATGGGTATTCACCCCTCCACTTT. It yields the protein CASSVGVYGYSPLHF.

This clone was seen a handful of times. The chain combines TRBV18 with TRBJ2-2, with 8 nucleotides matching TRBD1. CDR1 and CDR2 (germline): KGHSH, LQKENI. The V segment lost 10 bases and the J segment 4 bases; nucleotides outside the gene matches: 20. The CDR3 totals 18 residues. The CDR3 DNA reads as TGTGCCACCTCGAAGGGGCAGGGGGCGTCAATCGCCACCGGGGAGCTGTTTTTT. Translated, it gives CATSKGQGASIATGELFF.

V gene TRBV5-1 combines with J gene TRBJ2-3, with 7 bases aligning to TRBD2. Germline V gives CDR1 SGHRS, CDR2 YFSETQ. V lost 7 bases and J lost 3; bases outside the gene matches: 20. This CDR3 region has 18 residues. CDR3 in DNA: TGCGCCAGCGGGGGTAGCGGGCCTCTCTTGGGGTGGACAGATACGCAGTATTTT. Its translation is CASGGSGPLLGWTDTQYF.

The chain links TRBV24-1 to TRBJ1-5; perhaps TRBD1 as D (5 bases). This CDR3 is built from 13 residues. Germline CDR1 KGHDR, CDR2 SFDVKD. V was trimmed by 3 bases and J by 11 bases, leaving 13 bases between them. CDR3 DNA: TGTGCCACCAGTGATGGGGGGGTAGGAGCCCAGCATTTT. This encodes CATSDGGVGAQHF.

The chain recombines TRBV28 with TRBJ1-5; TRBD1 might be the D (6 bases). The CDR3 contains 14 residues. V was trimmed by 5 bases and J by 6 bases, leaving 14 bases between them. Germline assignment: CDR1 MDHEN and CDR2 SYDVKM. The CDR3 region has the DNA TGTGCCAGCAGTCCATACAGGGAGACTCAGCCCCAGCATTTT. It codes for CASSPYRETQPQHF.

This clone was seen a single time. V is TRBV20-1 and J is TRBJ1-2; D is ambiguous. The CDR3 spans 13 residues. CDR1 and CDR2 from the germline V gene are DFQATT and SNEGSKA (reference sequence). With 3 bases removed from V and 3 bases from J, the gap between germline ends came to 11 bases. For the CDR3, the DNA is TGCAGTGCTAGTGTGATCACAGACTATGGCTACACCTTC. It yields the protein CSASVITDYGYTF.

The V and J genes are TRBV29-1 and TRBJ2-7; 8 positions agree with TRBD1. The CDR3 runs to 13 residues. From germline, CDR1 is SQVTM and CDR2 ANQGSEA. V gave up 7 bases and J gave up 2 bases; unmatched junction bases: 7. CDR3 region: CSAGTGHTYEQYF. The DNA of the CDR3 is TGCAGCGCCGGGACAGGTCATACCTACGAGCAGTACTTC.

This chain uses TRBV28 with TRBJ1-5, with 7 bases fitting TRBD1. The CDR3 spans 12 residues. In germline, CDR1 is MDHEN, CDR2 SYDVKM. With 8 bases clipped from V and 5 bases from J, the junction kept 3 bases outside the gene matches. The CDR3 DNA is TGTGCCAGCTGGGGGACAGATCAGCCCCAGCATTTT. Translated, it gives CASWGTDQPQHF.

This rearrangement joins TRBV5-5 to TRBJ1-6, with D unclear. The V gene lost 4 bases and the J gene lost 10 bases, with 15 bases spanning the gap. CDR1 and CDR2 from the germline V gene are SGHKS and YYEKEE (reference sequence). CDR3 length equals 14 residues. CDR3: CASSRTGVGSPLHF. In DNA, the CDR3 is TGTGCCAGCAGCCGGACTGGGGTGGGGTCACCCCTCCACTTT.